This record concerns one T cell receptor (beta chain) sequence. Its specificity is unknown. CD45RO-negative CD8 cells positively selected for CCR7 made up the naive population, which excluded terminally differentiated effector memory CD45RA+ cells. The sample comes from a study of shared clonotypes between healthy human individuals. General study points: An anticipated effect of sequencing depth on clonotype sharing among donors was recognized.

Germline V gene data show CDR1 as MNHEY and CDR2 as SVGAGI. The V end was cut by 1 base, the J end by 1 base, with 7 bases between. The CDR3 is 14 amino acids. For sorted subsets, approximately 0.2 ug DNA per replicate equaled 30,000 or so T cell genomes. Data came from immunoSEQ multiplex PCR; TCRdb stores just in-frame clones and leaves some out. The repertoire holds more than 2 million clones, about 95% seen once, with 0.85% to 1.2% in the top ten. This TCR was sampled from a man aged 18-30 years in good health. This sequence joins TRBV6-5 and TRBJ1-1; the D gene is possibly TRBD1 (5 bases). Sequencing input: naive CD8+ T cells sorted from blood. The CDR3 DNA reads as TGTGCCAGCAGTTACTTAGACAGGAACACTGAAGCTTTCTTT. It translates to CASSYLDRNTEAFF.